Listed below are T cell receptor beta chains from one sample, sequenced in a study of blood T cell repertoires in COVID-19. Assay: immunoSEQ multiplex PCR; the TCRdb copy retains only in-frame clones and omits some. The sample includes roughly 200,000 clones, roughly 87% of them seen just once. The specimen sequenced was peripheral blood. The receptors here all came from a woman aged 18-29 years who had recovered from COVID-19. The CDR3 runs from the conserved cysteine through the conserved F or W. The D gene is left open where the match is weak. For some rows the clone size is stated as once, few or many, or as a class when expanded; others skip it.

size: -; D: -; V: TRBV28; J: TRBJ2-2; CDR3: CASSLGGGELFF; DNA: TGTGCCAGCAGTTTAGGAGGCGGGGAGCTGTTTTTT
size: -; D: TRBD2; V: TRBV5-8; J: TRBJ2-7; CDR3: CASSLFRRTSGSYEQYF; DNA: TGTGCCAGCAGCTTGTTCCGACGGACTAGCGGGAGCTACGAGCAGTACTTC
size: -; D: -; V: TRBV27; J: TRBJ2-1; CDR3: CASSPLEGSYNEQFF; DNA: TGTGCCAGCAGTCCACTAGAGGGCTCCTACAATGAGCAGTTCTTC
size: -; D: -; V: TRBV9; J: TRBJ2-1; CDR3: CASSVDWGRYNEQFF; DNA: TGTGCCAGCAGCGTAGATTGGGGGCGTTACAATGAGCAGTTCTTC
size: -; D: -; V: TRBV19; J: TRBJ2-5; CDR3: CASSIRDRTKETQYF; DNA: TGTGCCAGTAGTATTAGAGACAGGACAAAAGAGACCCAGTACTTC
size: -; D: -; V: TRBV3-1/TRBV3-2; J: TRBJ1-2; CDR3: CASSQAGARTNYGYTF; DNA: TGTGCCAGCAGCCAGGCGGGGGCTAGAACTAACTATGGCTACACCTTC
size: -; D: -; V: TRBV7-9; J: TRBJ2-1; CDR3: CASSLGLGNEQFF; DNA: TGTGCCAGCAGCTTAGGGCTAGGAAATGAGCAGTTCTTC
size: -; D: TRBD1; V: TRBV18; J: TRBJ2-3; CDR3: CASSRQGADTQYF; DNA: TGTGCCAGCTCACGACAGGGGGCAGATACGCAGTATTTT
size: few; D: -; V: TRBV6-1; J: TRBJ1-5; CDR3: CASSDNSNQPQHF; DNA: TGTGCCAGCAGTGATAATAGCAATCAGCCCCAGCATTTT
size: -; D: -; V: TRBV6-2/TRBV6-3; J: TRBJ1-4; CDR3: CASSSGDGATNEKLFF; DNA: TGTGCCAGCAGTTCAGGGGATGGGGCAACTAATGAAAAACTGTTTTTT
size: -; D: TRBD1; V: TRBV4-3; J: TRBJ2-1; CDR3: CASSQEPGGSSYNEQFF; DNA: TGCGCCAGCAGCCAAGAACCAGGGGGAAGCTCCTACAATGAGCAGTTCTTC
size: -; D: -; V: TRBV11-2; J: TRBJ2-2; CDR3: CASKTVEDTGELFF; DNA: TGTGCCAGCAAAACAGTAGAAGACACCGGGGAGCTGTTTTTT
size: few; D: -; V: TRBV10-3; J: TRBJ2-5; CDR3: CAISESAETQYF; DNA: TGTGCCATCAGTGAGTCCGCGGAGACCCAGTACTTC
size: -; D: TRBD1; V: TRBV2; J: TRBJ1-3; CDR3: CASSEAQDRGPLSGNTIYF; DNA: TGTGCCAGCAGTGAAGCGCAAGACAGGGGGCCCCTCTCTGGAAACACCATATATTTT
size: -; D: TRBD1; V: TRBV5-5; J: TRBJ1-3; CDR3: CASRQDRSGNTIYF; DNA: TGTGCCAGCAGACAGGACAGGTCTGGAAACACCATATATTTT
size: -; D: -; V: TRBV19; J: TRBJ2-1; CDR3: CASSPYGTLARSYNEQFF; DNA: TGTGCCAGTAGCCCATACGGGACCCTAGCGAGGTCCTACAATGAGCAGTTCTTC
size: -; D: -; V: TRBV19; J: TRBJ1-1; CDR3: CASSGGRGDTEAFF; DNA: TGTGCCAGTAGTGGCGGGAGAGGGGACACTGAAGCTTTCTTT
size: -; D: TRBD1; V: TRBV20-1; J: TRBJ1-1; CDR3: CSASRDSANTEAFF; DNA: TGCAGTGCTAGTCGGGACAGCGCTAACACTGAAGCTTTCTTT
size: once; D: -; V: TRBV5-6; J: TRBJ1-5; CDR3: CASSLYTSRQGDQPQHF; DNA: TGTGCCAGCAGCTTGTATACGAGCAGGCAGGGCGATCAGCCCCAGCATTTT
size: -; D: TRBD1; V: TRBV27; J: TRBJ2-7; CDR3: CASSSATGDEQYF; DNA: TGTGCCAGCAGTTCCGCCACAGGGGACGAGCAGTACTTC
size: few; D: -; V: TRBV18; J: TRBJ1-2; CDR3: CASSPERSPNYGYTF; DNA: TGTGCCAGCTCACCAGAACGGAGCCCTAACTATGGCTACACCTTC
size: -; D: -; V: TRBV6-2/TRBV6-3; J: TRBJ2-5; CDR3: CASSYTVGETQYF; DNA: TGTGCCAGCAGTTACACCGTCGGGGAGACCCAGTACTTC
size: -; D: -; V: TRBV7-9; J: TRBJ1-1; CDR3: CASSLSGAEEAFF; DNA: TGTGCCAGCAGCTTATCAGGGGCGGAAGAAGCTTTCTTT
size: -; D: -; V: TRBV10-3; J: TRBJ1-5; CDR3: CAISASGRDQPQHF; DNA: TGTGCCATCAGTGCTTCAGGGCGAGATCAGCCCCAGCATTTT
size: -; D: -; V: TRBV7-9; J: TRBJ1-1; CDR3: CASSIWQGKNTEAFF; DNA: TGTGCCAGCAGCATTTGGCAGGGAAAGAACACTGAAGCTTTCTTT
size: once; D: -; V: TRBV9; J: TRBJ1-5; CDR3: CASSVDGGGQPQHF; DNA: TGTGCCAGCAGCGTAGATGGCGGTGGTCAGCCCCAGCATTTT
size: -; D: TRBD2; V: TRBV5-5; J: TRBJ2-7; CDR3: CASSFTSGVSYEQYF; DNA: TGTGCCAGCAGCTTTACTAGCGGAGTCTCCTACGAGCAGTACTTC
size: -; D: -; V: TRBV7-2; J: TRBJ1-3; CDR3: CASSLQGVSGNTIYF; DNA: TGTGCCAGCAGCTTACAGGGCGTCTCTGGAAACACCATATATTTT
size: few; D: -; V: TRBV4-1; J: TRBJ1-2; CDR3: CASSQVSDLAGYTF; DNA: TGCGCCAGCAGCCAAGTTTCAGACTTGGCTGGCTACACCTTC
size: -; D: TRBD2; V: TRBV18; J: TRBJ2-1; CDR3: CATAVLAGINEQFF; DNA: TGTGCCACCGCGGTCCTAGCGGGAATCAATGAGCAGTTCTTC
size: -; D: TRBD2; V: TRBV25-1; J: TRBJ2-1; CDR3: CASSVTSGSYEQFF; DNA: TGTGCCAGCAGTGTTACTAGCGGGAGCTATGAGCAGTTCTTC
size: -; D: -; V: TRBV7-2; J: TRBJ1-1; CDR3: CASSLRRQGNTEAFF; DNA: TGTGCCAGCAGCTTGAGGCGGCAAGGGAACACTGAAGCTTTCTTT
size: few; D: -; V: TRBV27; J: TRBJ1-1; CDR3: CASSFAGAGTEAFF; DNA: TGTGCCAGCAGTTTTGCGGGGGCTGGCACTGAAGCTTTCTTT
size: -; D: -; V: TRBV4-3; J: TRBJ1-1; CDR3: CASSPAPGTEAFF; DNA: TGCGCCAGCAGCCCCGCCCCGGGGACTGAAGCTTTCTTT
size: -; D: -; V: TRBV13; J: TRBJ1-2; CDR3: CASSGGSGGYTF; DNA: TGTGCCAGCAGCGGAGGGAGCGGTGGCTACACCTTC
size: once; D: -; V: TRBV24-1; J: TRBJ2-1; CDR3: CATSDPDREAYNEQFF; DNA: TGTGCCACCAGTGACCCAGACAGGGAGGCCTACAATGAGCAGTTCTTC
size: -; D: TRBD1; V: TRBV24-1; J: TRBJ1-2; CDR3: CATSDSPGGLLNYGYTF; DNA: TGTGCCACCAGTGATTCCCCAGGGGGGCTGCTCAACTATGGCTACACCTTC
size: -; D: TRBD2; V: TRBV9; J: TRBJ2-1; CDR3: CASSPSGSIGNEQFF; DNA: TGTGCCAGCAGCCCTAGCGGGAGCATCGGAAATGAGCAGTTCTTC
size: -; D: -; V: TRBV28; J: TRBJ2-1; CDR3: CASSLKLEIPLKFF; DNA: TGTGCCAGCAGTTTAAAACTAGAGATTCCCTTGAAGTTCTTC
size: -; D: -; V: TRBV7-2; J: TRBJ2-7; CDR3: CASSSPGYEQYF; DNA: TGTGCCAGCAGCAGCCCGGGATACGAGCAGTACTTC
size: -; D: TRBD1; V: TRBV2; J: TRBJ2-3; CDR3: CASSADRGAGPPTQYF; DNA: TGTGCCAGCAGTGCCGACAGGGGAGCAGGTCCCCCCACGCAGTATTTT
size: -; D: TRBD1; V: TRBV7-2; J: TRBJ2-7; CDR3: CASRAKGQGSYEQYF; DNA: TGTGCCAGCAGGGCTAAGGGACAGGGATCCTACGAGCAGTACTTC